One sample yielded the 17 T cell receptor beta chains listed below, sequenced in a study of T cells after somatic rescue of genetic block (dated by TCRdb to between 2020 and 2021). The library relied on the immunoSEQ multiplex PCR assay. TCRdb obtained this table from immuneACCESS and retained in-frame rearrangements with V and J assigned. These tables miss some clones; where compared with another copy, unresolved V genes account for less than half of the shortfall, and the remainder is unexplained. The sample contains 15,000 or so clones, about two thirds of them found a single time. Clones ranked in the top ten supply 14% of the sample. The sequencing sample was made of peripheral blood mononuclear cells (PBMCs). All receptors come from a boy between 10 and 17 years old.

The V gene is TRBV18, the J gene TRBJ1-2, with D possibly TRBD1 on 6 matching bases. Deletions cut 0 bases from V and 4 bases from J, with 30 bases between. CDR3 length equals 21 residues. The germline V gene has CDR1 KGHSH and CDR2 LQKENI. The CDR3 is CASSPPTPYAVSGEGSYGYTF. The CDR3 DNA reads as TGTGCCAGCTCACCACCGACCCCATATGCGGTATCAGGGGAGGGGTCCTATGGCTACACCTTC.

The V and J genes are TRBV10-2 and TRBJ2-1, with 9 positions matching TRBD2. The CDR3 runs to 15 residues. V lost 8 bases to trimming and J lost 6 bases; unmatched junction nucleotides: 11. CDR1 is WSHSY, CDR2 SAAADI, per germline. The CDR3 region is CASGDSGRKSNEQFF. CDR3 in DNA: TGCGCCAGCGGAGATAGCGGGAGAAAGAGCAATGAGCAGTTCTTC.

The chain is built from TRBV5-1 and TRBJ2-5; D is unclear. Trimming took off 7 bases at V and 5 bases at J, with 15 bases between the two ends. Germline-derived CDR1 and CDR2 are SGHRS and YFSETQ. The CDR3 totals 13 residues. CDR3: CASFRVVGETQYF. In DNA form, the CDR3 reads TGCGCCAGCTTCCGGGTGGTAGGGGAGACCCAGTACTTC.

This chain uses TRBV11-3 with TRBJ1-6; D is unresolved. This CDR3 comprises 13 residues. Between the trimmed V and J ends, which lost 5 bases and 8 bases, there was a span of 10 bases. Germline assignment: CDR1 SGHNT and CDR2 YENEEA. DNA of the CDR3: TGTGCCAGCAGCCCATCGATCGATTCACCCCTCCACTTT. It is translated as CASSPSIDSPLHF.

The V call is TRBV5-1, the J call TRBJ1-1; 8 bases map to TRBD1. CDR3 size: 15 residues. The ends lost 4 bases at V and 4 bases at J; junction bases unmatched: 9. CDR1 is SGHRS, CDR2 YFSETQ, per germline. This chain's CDR3 is CASSQLQGGSTEAFF. The CDR3 bases are TGCGCCAGCAGCCAACTACAGGGGGGGAGCACTGAAGCTTTCTTT.

The chain couples TRBV6-6 to TRBJ2-7, with 7 nucleotides matching TRBD2. The CDR3 spans 15 residues. V lost 2 bases to trimming and J lost 1 base; unmatched junction nucleotides: 5. The germline V gene encodes CDR1 MNHNY and CDR2 SVGAGI (reference sequence). This CDR3 is CASSYGTTLSYEQYF. The CDR3 DNA reads as TGTGCCAGCAGTTACGGGACTACTCTTTCCTACGAGCAGTACTTC.

This clone was counted only a few times. The chain carries TRBV7-6 and TRBJ1-1, with 12 bases matching TRBD1. J was trimmed by 4 bases and V by 5 bases; bases with no gene match: 8. CDR3 length: 16 amino acids. Germline V gene lookup returns CDR1 SGHVS and CDR2 FNYEAQ. The CDR3: CASSVLLGQGATEAFF. The CDR3 region has the DNA TGTGCCAGCAGCGTCCTACTGGGACAGGGGGCCACTGAAGCTTTCTTT. The full variable domain, its missing parts supplied by reference TRBV7-6 and TRBJ1-1, is GAGVSQSPRYKVTKRGQDVALRCDPISGHVSLYWYRQALGQGPEFLTYFNYEAQQDKSGLPNDRFSAERPEGSISTLTIQRTEQRDSAMYRCASSVLLGQGATEAFFGQGTRLTVV.

Concerning this clone itself: Germline is not matched at one junction end, which may reflect a read error. The rearrangement links TRBV7-9 to TRBJ1-3; TRBD1 agrees at 7 bases. The V gene's germline CDR1 is SEHNR and CDR2 FQNEAQ (reference sequence). The CDR3 has 15 residues. CDR3 amino acids: CASSLEWTGTLGLDF. The CDR3 DNA follows: TGTGCCAGCAGCTTAGAGTGGACAGGAACCCTGGGGCTTGATTTT.

V usage is TRBV20-1 and J usage is TRBJ1-2; 8 bases fit TRBD1. There are 11 residues in the CDR3. Germline lookup yields CDR1 DFQATT and CDR2 SNEGSKA (reference sequence). In nucleotides, the CDR3 is TGCAGCACGGACAGGGATACTGGCTACACCTTC. Translation: CSTDRDTGYTF.

This chain uses TRBV7-8 with TRBJ1-1; D is ambiguous. With 3 bases removed from V and 7 bases from J, the gap between germline ends came to 9 bases. This CDR3 is 12 amino acids long. Germline CDR1 reads SGHVS; CDR2 reads FQNEAQ. The CDR3 loop reads CASSLKRIEAFF. The CDR3 bases are TGTGCCAGCAGCTTGAAGAGGATTGAAGCTTTCTTT.

The chain employs TRBV18 and TRBJ2-7; 9 bases are a match to TRBD2. This CDR3 region has 14 residues. The germline CDR1 and CDR2 sequences are KGHSH and LQKENI. V trimming: 3 bases; J trimming: 3 bases; junction bases outside the gene matches: 3. The CDR3 protein is CASSPAGGHYEQYF. As DNA, the CDR3 is TGTGCCAGCTCACCCGCGGGGGGGCACTACGAGCAGTACTTC. Full variable domain (outside the CDR3, taken from reference TRBV18 and TRBJ2-7): NAGVMQNPRHLVRRRGQEARLRCSPMKGHSHVYWYRQLPEEGLKFMVYLQKENIIDESGMPKERFSAEFPKEGPSILRIQQVVRGDSAAYFCASSPAGGHYEQYFGPGTRLTVT.

This chain connects TRBV4-1 to TRBJ2-2; 12 positions match TRBD2. V shed 1 base and J 5 bases; nucleotides not matched to a gene: 8. The CDR3 extends over 18 amino acids. Germline values: CDR1 MGHRA, CDR2 YSYEKL. As DNA, the CDR3 is TGCGCCAGCAGCCAAGCCTCTAGCGGGAGGGCCCGTACCGGGGAGCTGTTTTTT. Its protein product is CASSQASSGRARTGELFF.

A few counts support this clone. The chain uses TRBV4-1 and TRBJ2-5, with no clear D. Trimming took off 0 bases at V and 5 bases at J, with 4 bases between the two ends. CDR1 MGHRA and CDR2 YSYEKL come from the germline V gene. This CDR3 is built from 12 residues. CDR3 sequence (DNA): TGCGCCAGCAGCCAAGATAGGGAGACCCAGTACTTC. It specifies CASSQDRETQYF.

This chain links TRBV2 with TRBJ2-1, with 11 bases identical to TRBD2. V lost 5 bases to trimming and J lost 3 bases; unmatched junction nucleotides: 3. The CDR3 runs to 15 residues. The V gene's germline CDR1 is SNHLY and CDR2 FYNNEI. The CDR3 DNA reads as TGTGCCAGCAGTTCCCTAGCGGGGGGCTACAATGAGCAGTTCTTC. Its protein is CASSSLAGGYNEQFF.

The chain combines TRBV28 with TRBJ2-2; 7 positions agree with TRBD1. CDR1 is MDHEN and CDR2 is SYDVKM in the germline V gene. This CDR3 contains 16 residues. The V gene end was trimmed by 2 bases and the J gene end by 1 base; junction bases not matched to a gene: 4. In DNA form, the CDR3 reads TGTGCCAGCAGTTTAACCCGGACAGGGAACACCGGGGAGCTGTTTTTT. Amino acid sequence: CASSLTRTGNTGELFF.

The CDR3 region has the DNA TGTGCCAGCAGCTCCTTAAGACAGAGGGGAAACTATGGCTACACCTTC. This sequence encodes CASSSLRQRGNYGYTF. The genes are TRBV5-6 and TRBJ1-2, with D perhaps TRBD1 (5 bases). CDR1 and CDR2 from the germline V gene are SGHDT and YYEEEE. V shed 3 bases and J shed 2 bases, with 17 bases lying between them. The CDR3 has 16 amino acids.

V is TRBV28 and J is TRBJ2-1; D not resolved. The CDR3 runs to 14 residues. The germline V gene encodes CDR1 MDHEN and CDR2 SYDVKM. V gave up 3 bases and J gave up 1 base, with 7 bases separating them. CDR3 sequence (DNA): TGTGCCAGCAGTTTTTACCTGTCCTACAATGAGCAGTTCTTC. Translated: CASSFYLSYNEQFF.